These 28 T cell receptor beta chains were sequenced from one sample in a study of shared clonotypes between healthy human individuals. Sequencing was performed with immunoSEQ multiplex PCR; in TCRdb, only in-frame clones are kept and a portion is missing. The top ten hold 1.2% of the sample, which has 1.4 million to 1.5 million clones, roughly 96% seen once. Input material: naive CD4+ T cells sorted from blood. Noted subset: CD45RA+ positively selected. The source of these receptors is a man younger than 40 in good health.

This CDR3 is CASSYLKFGVPYEQYF. The CDR3 DNA follows: TGTGCCAGCAGTTACCTGAAGTTTGGTGTCCCCTACGAGCAGTACTTC. The chain combines TRBV6-5 with TRBJ2-7; unclear D gene. Deletions cut 2 bases from V and 2 bases from J, with 16 bases between. This CDR3 comprises 16 residues. Germline V gene data show CDR1 as MNHEY and CDR2 as SVGAGI.

The gene calls are TRBV4-3 and TRBJ2-7, with D unclear. The CDR3 contains 15 residues. Trimming pared 2 bases from V and 2 bases from J, leaving 13 bases between. Looked up from germline, CDR1 is LGHNA and CDR2 is YSLEER. The CDR3 is CASSQRLPPPYEQYF. CDR3 in DNA: TGCGCCAGCAGCCAACGTCTACCGCCCCCCTACGAGCAGTACTTC.

The chain is built from TRBV7-2 and TRBJ2-6, with a tentative D call TRBD2 (5 bases). This CDR3 region has 15 residues. V was shortened by 1 base and J by 1 base, with 5 bases between the two germline ends. Germline lookup yields CDR1 SGHTA and CDR2 FQGNSA. CDR3 sequence reads: CASSLVASGANVLTF. CDR3 sequence (DNA): TGTGCCAGCAGCTTAGTAGCGTCTGGGGCCAACGTCCTGACTTTC.

A note on this clone: One junction end disagrees with the germline gene, perhaps due to a read error. This chain connects TRBV7-6 to TRBJ1-2, with D unresolved. This CDR3 is 15 amino acids long. From germline, CDR1 is SGHVS and CDR2 FNYEAQ. The CDR3 DNA reads TGTGCCAGCAGTTTAGTTAAGGGATCTAACTATGGCTACACCTTC. This sequence encodes CASSLVKGSNYGYTF.

In regard to this clone: This same CDR3 is encoded by further DNA sequences in the sample. This chain joins TRBV29-1 and TRBJ1-4, with D unresolved. The CDR3 totals 10 residues. V was clipped by 7 bases and J by 8 bases, with 8 bases between them. The germline V gene has CDR1 SQVTM and CDR2 ANQGSEA. The CDR3 region has the DNA TGCAGCGCAAGAGGCGAAAAACTGTTTTTT. Translation: CSARGEKLFF.

J is TRBJ1-2 and V is TRBV27; possibly TRBD1 for D (5 bases). The V gene lost 2 bases and the J gene lost 1 base, with 8 bases spanning the gap. Germline V gene sequence: CDR1 MNHEY, CDR2 SMNVEV (reference sequence). The CDR3 sequence is 14 residues long. The CDR3 bases are TGTGCCAGCAGTTTAAGGGGAGTTAACTATGGCTACACCTTC. Amino acids: CASSLRGVNYGYTF.

V and J are TRBV28 and TRBJ2-2; either TRBD1 or TRBD2 may fit D (5 bases each). This CDR3 region has 14 residues. The germline CDR1 and CDR2 sequences are MDHEN and SYDVKM. The V and J ends lost 10 bases and 3 bases respectively, with 15 bases between them. For the CDR3, the DNA is TGTGCCACCAAGAGAGGGGTGGACACCGGGGAGCTGTTTTTT. It specifies CATKRGVDTGELFF.

This clone occurred a few times. The V gene is TRBV9, the J gene TRBJ2-7; D may be TRBD2 (6 bases). With 2 bases removed from V and 7 bases from J, the gap between germline ends came to 13 bases. Per germline, CDR1 SGDLS and CDR2 YYNGEE. CDR3 length: 13 amino acids. CDR3 DNA: TGTGCCAGCAGCGTCGGAGGGAAGGGAGAGCAGTACTTC. Its protein product is CASSVGGKGEQYF.

This chain uses TRBV19 with TRBJ2-7; D is undetermined. Germline V gene sequence: CDR1 LNHDA, CDR2 SQIVND (reference sequence). Trimming pared 2 bases from V and 0 bases from J, leaving 8 bases between. This CDR3 is built from 14 residues. The chain's CDR3 is CASSISPDSYEQYF. CDR3 in DNA: TGTGCCAGTAGTATATCACCAGACTCCTACGAGCAGTACTTC.

V and J are TRBV7-8 and TRBJ2-3; TRBD1 matches 8 bases. This CDR3 contains 15 residues. CDR1 is SGHVS, CDR2 FQNEAQ, per germline. J gave up 3 bases and V 3 bases, and 5 bases lay outside the gene matches. In nucleotides, the CDR3 is TGTGCCAGCAGCTTGGACAGGGTGAAAACAGATACGCAGTATTTT. Its translation: CASSLDRVKTDTQYF.

The chain uses TRBV25-1 and TRBJ2-3; 7 nucleotides line up with TRBD2. Trimming removed 6 bases from V and 0 bases from J; junction bases left unmatched: 6. The CDR3 contains 15 residues. Per the germline V gene, CDR1 is MGHDK and CDR2 is SYGVNS. In nucleotides, the CDR3 is TGTGCCAGCAGGGAACGGGGGGTTAGCACAGATACGCAGTATTTT. Translation: CASRERGVSTDTQYF.

Of note for this clone: The sample has other DNA sequences that encode this CDR3 too. The gene calls are TRBV4-3 and TRBJ2-7; D may be TRBD2 (5 bases). V dropped 0 bases and J dropped 0 bases, with 12 bases sitting between them. CDR3 length: 16 amino acids. The V gene's germline CDR1 is LGHNA and CDR2 YSLEER. The CDR3 loop reads CASSQDLAGSSYEQYF. CDR3 sequence (DNA): TGCGCCAGCAGCCAAGATTTGGCGGGCAGCTCCTACGAGCAGTACTTC.

This chain connects TRBV7-3 to TRBJ2-1; 9 positions agree with TRBD2. The CDR3 has 16 residues. The V and J ends lost 0 bases and 9 bases, in that order; junction bases with no gene match: 9. Germline CDR1 is SGHTA and CDR2 is FQGTGA. CDR3 DNA sequence: TGTGCCAGCAGCTTAACGTATTTAGGACTAGCGAGTGAGCAGTTCTTC. Translated, it gives CASSLTYLGLASEQFF.

Comments on this clone: Other DNA sequences within the sample encode an identical CDR3. The J gene is TRBJ2-7, the V gene TRBV18, with 11 bases identical to TRBD2. The CDR3 runs to 15 residues. With V trimmed by 3 bases and J by 3 bases, 4 bases remained unmatched. Germline loops: CDR1 KGHSH, CDR2 LQKENI. The CDR3 here is CASSPLAGGLYEQYF. The CDR3, as DNA: TGTGCCAGCTCACCTTTAGCGGGAGGGCTCTACGAGCAGTACTTC. Using reference TRBV18 and TRBJ2-7 for the parts outside the CDR3, the full variable domain is NAGVMQNPRHLVRRRGQEARLRCSPMKGHSHVYWYRQLPEEGLKFMVYLQKENIIDESGMPKERFSAEFPKEGPSILRIQQVVRGDSAAYFCASSPLAGGLYEQYFGPGTRLTVT.

The V gene is TRBV7-9, the J gene TRBJ2-2; tentative D call: TRBD2 (5 bases). The CDR3 is 14 residues long. Germline CDR1 and CDR2: SEHNR and FQNEAQ (reference sequence). Trimming removed 5 bases from V and 3 bases from J, with 10 bases in between. CDR3 amino acids: CASSTPGYTGELFF. The CDR3 DNA reads TGTGCCAGCAGCACCCCGGGGTACACCGGGGAGCTGTTTTTT.

This rearrangement joins TRBV28 to TRBJ2-7, with D unclear. CDR3 length: 12 residues. Germline V gene lookup returns CDR1 MDHEN and CDR2 SYDVKM. The V end lost 6 bases, the J end lost 8 bases, and 14 bases lay between the germline ends. CDR3 sequence reads: CASRKTQRKQYF. CDR3 nucleotides: TGTGCCAGCAGAAAAACACAGAGAAAGCAGTACTTC.

The V call is TRBV7-2, the J call TRBJ2-3; unclear D gene. V lost 6 bases to trimming and J lost 1 base, with 11 bases between them. From germline, CDR1 is SGHTA and CDR2 FQGNSA. The CDR3 covers 14 residues. CDR3 DNA: TGTGCCAGCAGTGGGGTCACGCGCACAGATACGCAGTATTTT. Amino acids: CASSGVTRTDTQYF.

This clone appeared once. This chain connects TRBV5-1 to TRBJ2-5, with 7 bases identical to TRBD2. Unmatched junction bases numbered 11, after V lost 4 bases and J lost 5 bases. This CDR3 region has 15 residues. Germline V lookup: CDR1 SGHRS, CDR2 YFSETQ. In DNA form, the CDR3 reads TGCGCCAGCAGCCCCCTAGGGGCGGGAGAGGAGACCCAGTACTTC. Protein sequence: CASSPLGAGEETQYF.

This clone has a single count. At the DNA level, this CDR3 is encoded by other sequences in the same sample as well. J is TRBJ2-7 and V is TRBV11-2; no clear D gene. The CDR3 loop spans 12 amino acids. Germline V gene sequence: CDR1 SGHAT, CDR2 FQNNGV. Trimming pared 4 bases from V and 0 bases from J, leaving 4 bases between. The CDR3 region is CASSSSSYEQYF. CDR3 nucleotide sequence: TGTGCCAGCAGCTCGAGCTCCTACGAGCAGTACTTC. Together with reference TRBV11-2 and TRBJ2-7, the CDR3 gives the full variable domain: EAGVAQSPRYKIIEKRQSVAFWCNPISGHATLYWYQQILGQGPKLLIQFQNNGVVDDSQLPKDRFSAERLKGVDSTLKIQPAKLEDSAVYLCASSSSSYEQYFGPGTRLTVT.

V and J are TRBV6-1 and TRBJ2-7, with 7 bases fitting TRBD2. Germline assignment: CDR1 MNHNS and CDR2 SASEGT. J was trimmed by 3 bases and V by 7 bases; bases with no gene match: 3. CDR3 length: 12 residues. In DNA, the CDR3 is TGTGCCAGCAAGCGGGGCCTCTACGAGCAGTACTTC. Its translation is CASKRGLYEQYF.

The chain has TRBV18 and TRBJ1-5; weak D call: TRBD1 (5 bases). The CDR3 totals 15 residues. The V end lost 5 bases, the J end lost 2 bases, and 13 bases lay between the germline ends. Germline CDR1 reads KGHSH; CDR2 reads LQKENI. The DNA of the CDR3 is TGTGCCAGCTCATCACTCGGACACCGCAATCAGCCCCAGCATTTT. Protein sequence: CASSSLGHRNQPQHF.

The chain is built from TRBV5-4 and TRBJ1-5, with TRBD1 as a possible D gene (5 bases). V was cut by 2 bases and J by 8 bases, with 17 bases left in between. Germline assignment: CDR1 SGHNT and CDR2 YYREEE (reference sequence). The CDR3 has 15 residues. The CDR3 DNA reads as TGTGCCAGCAGCTTAGACGGGGGGGTTCGGGAGCCCCAGCATTTT. Its protein product is CASSLDGGVREPQHF.

The J gene is TRBJ2-1, the V gene TRBV2, with 12 bases lining up with TRBD1. Per germline, CDR1 SNHLY and CDR2 FYNNEI. The CDR3 contains 15 residues. The CDR3 spells CASPSRGTGGDEQFF. The CDR3 DNA reads TGTGCATCACCCTCCCGCGGGACAGGGGGCGATGAGCAGTTCTTC.

This clone is a singleton in its sample. The rearrangement uses TRBV25-1 and TRBJ2-5, with D unclear. Germline values: CDR1 MGHDK, CDR2 SYGVNS. Trimming left V 1 base short and J 4 bases short, with 16 bases between. This CDR3 is built from 16 residues. The CDR3 DNA follows: TGTGCCAGCAGTGAATCCTTCGTTGGGATGGGAGAGACCCAGTACTTC. Amino acid sequence: CASSESFVGMGETQYF.

This rearrangement joins TRBV29-1 to TRBJ1-1; D is possibly TRBD1 (5 bases). Trimming pared 1 base from V and 4 bases from J, leaving 13 bases between. The CDR3 has 14 residues. Germline lookup yields CDR1 SQVTM and CDR2 ANQGSEA. The CDR3 region has the DNA TGCAGCGTTGAAGTCTCGGGGCTGGGCACTGAAGCTTTCTTT. This gives the protein CSVEVSGLGTEAFF.

The count of this clone is one. The chain uses TRBV6-1 and TRBJ1-2; D gene unclear. The CDR3 runs 12 residues. The germline V gene has CDR1 MNHNS and CDR2 SASEGT. The ends were cut back, 8 bases at V and 5 bases at J, with 12 bases in the middle. The CDR3, as DNA: TGTGCCAGCCCTGATGGGGTTTATGGCTACACCTTC. The encoded protein is CASPDGVYGYTF.

V gene TRBV7-2 combines with J gene TRBJ2-7, with D possibly being TRBD2 (6 bases). The germline V gene encodes CDR1 SGHTA and CDR2 FQGNSA. CDR3 size: 15 residues. V lost 5 bases to trimming and J lost 2 bases, with 16 bases between them. CDR3 DNA: TGTGCCAGCAGCGTACTAGCCGGGACCACCTACGAGCAGTACTTC. Translation gives CASSVLAGTTYEQYF. The variable domain in full, with the rest retrieved from reference TRBV7-2 and TRBJ2-7, is GAGVSQSPSNKVTEKGKDVELRCDPISGHTALYWYRQSLGQGLEFLIYFQGNSAPDKSGLPSDRFSAERTGGSVSTLTIQRTQQEDSAVYLCASSVLAGTTYEQYFGPGTRLTVT.

The chain is built from TRBV19 and TRBJ1-2; D gene unclear. The germline gives CDR1 LNHDA, CDR2 SQIVND (reference sequence). CDR3 length: 17 residues. V dropped 7 bases and J dropped 0 bases, with 21 bases sitting between them. The CDR3 DNA is TGTGCCAGTACGATAACGGGTGGTCGCTCAGCTAACTATGGCTACACCTTC. Translating it yields CASTITGGRSANYGYTF.